This T cell receptor beta chain was documented in a study of cytomegalovirus exposure and HLA in healthy donors. Study summary: Counted in an early data release were approximately 85 million unique TCRs from HLA-typed donors. Study outcomes and limitations: Cytomegalovirus-associated status was assigned to some 180 TCR beta chains. Analysis was carried out at a later point, and it linked a missense DCLRE1C variant to TCR beta V- and J-gene trimming. Sequence variants that were highly shared formed a cluster that was likely a sequencing artifact.

Primers included in the PCR were 60 Vbeta and 13 Jbeta primers. Sequencing used immunoSEQ multiplex PCR; TCRdb keeps in-frame clones, though not all of them. The sample has about 120,000 clones, around 80% seen once. About this clone itself: Its antigen is not known.

The sequenced material came from PBMCs. The sequence came from a woman aged 55-69 years in good health and CMV-seropositive.

In DNA form, the CDR3 reads TGCAGCGTGACTAGCCCGGCTACGGGCGAGCAGTACTTC. Residues: CSVTSPATGEQYF. V gene TRBV29-1 combines with J gene TRBJ2-7; 7 bases match TRBD2. The CDR3 has 13 residues. J lost 6 bases, V lost 6 bases, and 11 bases had no gene match. The germline V gene encodes CDR1 SQVTM and CDR2 ANQGSEA.